This TCR beta chain was documented in a study of cytomegalovirus exposure and HLA in healthy donors. Study outcomes and limitations: Per published reports, the classifier diagnosed cytomegalovirus status with high specificity and sensitivity. Cytomegalovirus association was assigned to approximately 180 TCR beta chains.

The trim removed 0 bases at V and 6 bases at J, leaving 4 bases unmatched. The length of the CDR3 is 15 residues. In germline, CDR1 is SGHRS, CDR2 YFSETQ. This clone was observed a few times. Its target is unknown. Method: immunoSEQ multiplex PCR; TCRdb's copy keeps in-frame clones and lacks some. The profile covers about 150,000 clones, with just under 85% appearing a single time and about 27% taken by the ten largest. The sequence derives from a young man in good health and CMV-seropositive. The sequencing sample was made of PBMCs. V is TRBV5-1 and J is TRBJ2-2; 8 nucleotides align to TRBD1. The CDR3 nucleotides are TGCGCCAGCAGCTTGGACGCGACAGGGGCCGGGGAGCTGTTTTTT. Its protein is CASSLDATGAGELFF.